Each of the 18 T cell receptor beta chains below was sequenced from the same sample in a study of response to subunit inactivated influenza vaccine. MiXCR, run by TCRdb on the RT-PCR reads, gives a single entry per CDR3 protein. The sample holds 200,000 to 250,000 distinct CDR3 sequences, 10% to 15% seen once. Sequenced material: non-naive T cells sorted from PBMCs, taken around two weeks before vaccination. These receptors originate from a man aged 50-59 years who received an inactivated influenza vaccine.

The chain recombines TRBV27 with TRBJ2-7, with a possible D match to TRBD1 (6 bases). Germline CDR1 and CDR2: MNHEY and SMNVEV (reference sequence). Between the trimmed V and J ends, which lost 1 base and 3 bases, there was a span of 19 bases. The CDR3 loop spans 17 amino acids. CDR3 sequence: CASSLLPSSGRGYEQYF. The CDR3 DNA reads TGTGCCAGCAGTTTATTACCGTCGTCGGGCAGGGGCTACGAGCAGTACTTC.

This chain's CDR3 is CSAPFQYTGEAFF. The DNA for the CDR3 is TGCAGTGCTCCGTTTCAGTACACCGGTGAAGCTTTCTTT. The chain is built from TRBV20-1 and TRBJ1-1; no definite D call. Germline CDR1 DFQATT, CDR2 SNEGSKA (reference sequence). Trimming removed 5 bases from V and 7 bases from J, with 17 bases in between. The CDR3 loop spans 13 amino acids.

There are many counts of this clonotype. The rearrangement links TRBV7-9 to TRBJ1-6, with TRBD1 matching 7 bases. Per the germline V gene, CDR1 is SEHNR and CDR2 is FQNEAQ (reference sequence). V lost 5 bases to trimming and J lost 5 bases; unmatched junction nucleotides: 6. CDR3 size: 15 residues. The CDR3 sequence is CASSQQGSDNSPLHF. CDR3 coding DNA: TGTGCCAGCAGCCAACAGGGGTCGGATAATTCACCCCTCCACTTT.

This clonotype was seen at least ten times. The gene calls are TRBV7-9 and TRBJ2-3; weak D call: TRBD2 (5 bases). V gave up 5 bases and J gave up 2 bases, with 17 bases separating them. There are 16 residues in the CDR3. Looked up from germline, CDR1 is SEHNR and CDR2 is FQNEAQ (reference sequence). The CDR3 reads CASSEGDPRPTDTQYF. The CDR3 DNA reads as TGTGCCAGCAGCGAGGGAGACCCGCGCCCCACAGATACGCAGTATTTT.

This clonotype has a handful of counts. The gene calls are TRBV12-3 or TRBV12-4 and TRBJ1-2; a weak D match, TRBD1 (5 bases). The CDR3 is 17 amino acids. V was clipped by 6 bases and J by 5 bases, with 25 bases between them. CDR3 coding DNA: TGTGCCAGCAGCCCGACCATAGGGCAGGGAGGAGAATATGGCTACACCTTC. Translation: CASSPTIGQGGEYGYTF.

The chain recombines TRBV19 with TRBJ1-5, with TRBD1 matching over 10 bases. Germline CDR1 is LNHDA and CDR2 is SQIVND (reference sequence). The CDR3 has 15 residues. J was trimmed by 2 bases and V by 10 bases; bases with no gene match: 8. The DNA for the CDR3 is TGTGCCACCCAACTCGGGACAGGGGGCAATCAGCCCCAGCATTTT. Protein: CATQLGTGGNQPQHF.

The genes are TRBV7-9 and TRBJ2-1, with D unclear. V shed 10 bases and J shed 0 bases, with 13 bases lying between them. CDR1 SEHNR and CDR2 FQNEAQ come from the germline V gene (reference sequence). This CDR3 comprises 14 residues. CDR3 sequence: CATQTTSSYNEQFF. The CDR3 DNA reads as TGTGCCACCCAAACAACGTCCTCCTACAATGAGCAGTTCTTC.

This clonotype has at least ten counts. The gene calls are TRBV12-3 or TRBV12-4 and TRBJ1-1; D is perhaps TRBD1 (5 bases). The CDR3 spans 13 residues. Trimming took off 3 bases at V and 11 bases at J, with 16 bases between the two ends. CDR3 DNA: TGTGCCAGCAGTTTCGGGGCCGACCTTGTGGCTTTCTTT. Translated: CASSFGADLVAFF.

This chain joins TRBV29-1 and TRBJ2-5, with 16 bases identical to TRBD2. The CDR3 is made up of 21 amino acids. Germline V lookup: CDR1 SQVTM, CDR2 ANQGSEA. Trimming at V came to 0 bases and at J to 1 base, leaving 14 bases not matched to a gene. The CDR3 DNA follows: TGCAGCGTTGAAGATCTTGGGACTAGCGGGAGGGCCATTCAACCCCAAGAGACCCAGTACTTC. This encodes CSVEDLGTSGRAIQPQETQYF.

The chain combines TRBV5-6 with TRBJ2-5; D perhaps matches TRBD1 (5 bases). Germline V lookup: CDR1 SGHDT, CDR2 YYEEEE. V lost 4 bases to trimming and J lost 4 bases, with 8 bases between them. This CDR3 region has 12 residues. CDR3 loop: CASSQGIETQYF. The CDR3 nucleotides are TGTGCCAGCAGCCAGGGAATAGAGACCCAGTACTTC.

This clonotype was detected only a few times. The chain is built from TRBV7-9 and TRBJ2-1, with 8 bases fitting TRBD2. The CDR3 has 16 residues. The germline V gene encodes CDR1 SEHNR and CDR2 FQNEAQ (reference sequence). Trimming at V came to 6 bases and at J to 7 bases, leaving 14 bases not matched to a gene. The CDR3 is CASSHPGREETNEQFF. The CDR3 coding sequence is TGTGCCAGCAGTCACCCGGGGCGGGAGGAAACGAATGAGCAGTTCTTC.

This rearrangement joins TRBV5-1 to TRBJ2-3; TRBD1 is a possible D gene (5 bases). Germline CDR1 is SGHRS and CDR2 is YFSETQ. The CDR3 loop spans 15 amino acids. Trimming took off 0 bases at V and 6 bases at J, with 14 bases between the two ends. In nucleotides, the CDR3 is TGCGCCAGCAGCTTGGTATTAAGGGGTCAGGATACGCAGTATTTT. As protein: CASSLVLRGQDTQYF.

This clonotype was observed a few times. The rearrangement uses TRBV20-1 and TRBJ2-7; no reliable D call. From germline, CDR1 is DFQATT and CDR2 SNEGSKA (reference sequence). CDR3 length: 14 residues. Trimming removed 6 bases from V and 1 base from J, with 16 bases in between. In DNA form, the CDR3 reads TGCAGTGCCCGCCCGGCCCTCCTTTCCTACGAGCAGTACTTC. This translates into CSARPALLSYEQYF.

V and J are TRBV24-1 and TRBJ1-1; 8 positions agree with TRBD1. This CDR3 region has 13 residues. Germline loops: CDR1 KGHDR, CDR2 SFDVKD. Trimming cost V 9 bases and J 0 bases; bases outside gene matches: 2. The CDR3 sequence: CATQGALNTEAFF. CDR3 coding DNA: TGTGCCACCCAGGGGGCCCTGAACACTGAAGCTTTCTTT.

V gene TRBV7-8 combines with J gene TRBJ2-2, with D possibly matching TRBD1 (5 bases). The CDR3 covers 15 residues. V was cut by 3 bases and J by 0 bases, with 8 bases left in between. Germline lookup yields CDR1 SGHVS and CDR2 FQNEAQ. CDR3 region: CASSFDSSNTGELFF. The CDR3 region has the DNA TGTGCCAGCAGCTTCGACAGTTCGAACACCGGGGAGCTGTTTTTT.

This clonotype has a handful of counts. CDR3 amino acids: CASRSDSLAFF. DNA for the CDR3: TGTGCCAGCAGGTCGGACAGTCTAGCTTTCTTT. The genes are TRBV2 and TRBJ1-1, with D tentatively TRBD1 (6 bases). CDR3 length: 11 residues. The germline CDR1 and CDR2 sequences are SNHLY and FYNNEI. Trimming took 6 bases from V and 10 from J, leaving 12 bases between them.

The rearrangement joins TRBV15 to TRBJ2-3; 8 bases map to TRBD2. CDR3 length equals 15 residues. The junction had 3 bases not matched to a gene; V was cut back by 3 bases and J by 1 base. The germline gives CDR1 LNHNV, CDR2 YYDKDF (reference sequence). The CDR3 here is CATSSGRGGTDTQYF. The CDR3 DNA sequence: TGTGCCACCAGCAGCGGGAGGGGGGGCACAGATACGCAGTATTTT.

This clonotype was found many times. V gene TRBV5-1 combines with J gene TRBJ2-1, with D perhaps matching TRBD1 (7 bases). V dropped 0 bases and J dropped 15 bases, with 13 bases sitting between them. The CDR3 sequence is 12 residues long. Germline lookup yields CDR1 SGHRS and CDR2 YFSETQ. CDR3 nucleotide sequence: TGCGCCAGCAGCTTGGATCGCAGGGGGGTGTTCTTC. It translates to CASSLDRRGVFF.